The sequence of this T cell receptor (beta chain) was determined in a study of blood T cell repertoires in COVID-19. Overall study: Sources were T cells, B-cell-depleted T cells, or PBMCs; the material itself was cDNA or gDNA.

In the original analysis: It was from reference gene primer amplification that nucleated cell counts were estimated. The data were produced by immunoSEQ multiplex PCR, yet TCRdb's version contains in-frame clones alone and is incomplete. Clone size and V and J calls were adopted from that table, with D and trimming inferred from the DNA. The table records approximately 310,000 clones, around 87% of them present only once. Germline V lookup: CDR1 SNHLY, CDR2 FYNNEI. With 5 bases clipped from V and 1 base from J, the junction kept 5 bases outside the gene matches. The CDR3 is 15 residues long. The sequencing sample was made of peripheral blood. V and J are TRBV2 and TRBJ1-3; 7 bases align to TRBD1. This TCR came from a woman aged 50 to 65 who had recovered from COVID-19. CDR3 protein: CASSLQGRSGNTIYF. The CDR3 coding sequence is TGTGCCAGCAGTCTACAGGGGCGGTCTGGAAACACCATATATTTT.